This T cell receptor beta chain was sequenced in a study of T cells after posttransplantation cyclophosphamide. Comments on this clone: As yet, its antigen is unknown.

The study, taken as a whole, reports: Recipient CMV seropositivity and CMV reactivation strongly tracked TRB clonality. Blood and skin or GI T cell repertoires showed limited TRB overlap. Donor CD8+ memory clones often dominated recipient blood repertoires at later times.

The related graft donor's blood sample was taken on the day of bone marrow donation. Repertoires were generated with immunoSEQ multiplex PCR, while TCRdb's copy carries only in-frame clones and drops some. Here the sample spans about 66,000 clones, roughly 95% being singletons. The CDR3 has 15 residues. Germline trimming cut 1 base from V and 1 base from J; bases unmatched to any gene: 3. The germline CDR1 and CDR2 sequences are LNHNV and YYDKDF (reference sequence). The chain couples TRBV15 to TRBJ2-7; 8 bases line up with TRBD1. What was sequenced was PBMCs. The source of this sequence is a young woman in good health and a related stem cell transplant donor. DNA of the CDR3: TGTGCCACCAGCAGAGCTCGGGACAGGTCCTACGAGCAGTACTTC. It yields the protein CATSRARDRSYEQYF. The full variable domain, in which reference TRBV15 and TRBJ2-7 provide the parts outside the CDR3, is DAMVIQNPRYQVTQFGKPVTLSCSQTLNHNVMYWYQQKSSQAPKLLFHYYDKDFNNEADTPDNFQSRRPNTSFCFLDIRSPGLGDTAMYLCATSRARDRSYEQYFGPGTRLTVT.